A selection of T cell receptor beta chains follows, all from one sample in a study of a mutant IDH1 vaccine in newly diagnosed glioma. TCRdb's table, derived via immunoSEQ multiplex PCR, lists solely in-frame clones and lacks some. The sample lists roughly 51,000 clones, 79% seen once, with approximately 6.7% in the top ten. These TCRs are of unknown antigen specificity. Sequenced material: PBMCs, taken from a glioma patient whose treatment included an IDH1 peptide vaccine. These receptors all stem from a middle-aged man with glioma. The CDR3 runs from the conserved cysteine through the conserved F or W. D genes are given only for firm matches. Not all rows give a size; the values are once, few, many and, for expanded clones, a class.

v_call	d_call	j_call	clone_size	cdr3_nt	cdr3_aa
TRBV10-3	-	TRBJ2-3	-	TGTGCCGTAAGAGGGGGGCCTAGCACAGATACGCAGTATTTT	CAVRGGPSTDTQYF
TRBV9	-	TRBJ1-2	-	TGTGCCAGCAGCCCGGCCGGAAGGGAGGGCTACACCTTC	CASSPAGREGYTF
TRBV2	-	TRBJ2-7	-	TGTGCCAGCGGTTCCCGTAGCGGCACCTACGAGCAGTACTTC	CASGSRSGTYEQYF
TRBV7-9	-	TRBJ1-2	-	TGTGCCAGCAGCCTTGAGCCGGGACGGGGGAGCTATGGCTACACCTTC	CASSLEPGRGSYGYTF
TRBV11-2	TRBD2	TRBJ2-7	-	TGTGCCAGCAGGGTAACGGGAGGGTCCTACGAGCAGTACTTC	CASRVTGGSYEQYF
TRBV5-1	-	TRBJ2-5	-	TGCGCCAGCAGCTTGGCCCAATCACAGGGCCAAGAGACCCAGTACTTC	CASSLAQSQGQETQYF
TRBV6-1	-	TRBJ1-6	-	TGTGCCAGCAGTGAATTGGTGGTTAATTCACCCCTCCACTTT	CASSELVVNSPLHF
TRBV7-2	-	TRBJ1-1	-	TGTGCCAGCAGCTATACACCGGGGGGCAAAGCTTTCTTT	CASSYTPGGKAFF
TRBV6-5	-	TRBJ1-1	-	TGTGCCAGCAGTAGGGCGTCAGGGGTAGGTGAAGCTTTCTTT	CASSRASGVGEAFF
TRBV7-9	-	TRBJ1-3	-	TGTGCCAGCAGCCGACGAGGGAGTCCAAGAGAATCTGGAAACACCATATATTTT	CASSRRGSPRESGNTIYF
TRBV30	TRBD1	TRBJ1-5	few	TGTGCCTGGAGTCTATCCGGGACAGGGAGTCAGCCCCAGCATTTT	CAWSLSGTGSQPQHF
TRBV6-6	-	TRBJ2-5	-	TGTGCCAGCGGGGCCGGACAAGAGACCCAGTACTTC	CASGAGQETQYF
TRBV5-1	TRBD2	TRBJ2-5	-	TGCGCCAGCAGTTTACAAAGGGCGGGGGGGGAAGAGACCCAGTACTTC	CASSLQRAGGEETQYF
TRBV5-1	TRBD2	TRBJ2-5	-	TGCGCCAGCAGGAGGACTGGCGGGGGGGATTTGAGAGAGACCCAGTACTTC	CASRRTGGGDLRETQYF
TRBV5-6	-	TRBJ2-7	-	TGTGCCAGCAGGGGGACTGCCGACTCCTACGAGCAGTACTTC	CASRGTADSYEQYF
TRBV7-2	TRBD1	TRBJ1-3	once	TGTGCCAGCAGCTTAAATCAGGGGGTCTCTGGAAACACCATATATTTT	CASSLNQGVSGNTIYF
TRBV29-1	-	TRBJ1-3	once	TGCAGCGTCCATTTTGGGGGGAACACCATATATTTT	CSVHFGGNTIYF
TRBV5-1	-	TRBJ1-3	once	TGCGCCAGCAGCTTGGCCCAACGTGGGCGAAACTCTGGAAACACCATATATTTT	CASSLAQRGRNSGNTIYF
TRBV6-1	TRBD1	TRBJ2-5	few	TGTGCCAGCAGTGAAGCGGTCGGACAGGGGGCCGAGACCCAGTACTTC	CASSEAVGQGAETQYF
TRBV5-6	-	TRBJ2-2	-	TGTGCCAGCAGCTTGCAGACCGGGGAGCTGTTTTTT	CASSLQTGELFF
TRBV29-1	-	TRBJ1-1	few	TGCAGCGGGGTCCGAGGGCGCCTGAACACTGAAGCTTTCTTT	CSGVRGRLNTEAFF
TRBV5-1	-	TRBJ2-6	few	TGCGCCAGCAGCCGTGGGGGAGCTGGGGCCAACGTCCTGACTTTC	CASSRGGAGANVLTF
TRBV27	TRBD2	TRBJ2-5	-	TGTGCCAGCAGTCAACTAGCGGGGGTCCAAGAGACCCAGTACTTC	CASSQLAGVQETQYF
TRBV30	-	TRBJ1-3	-	TGTGCCTGGAGTGTACTGGGGGCAGGAAACACCATATATTTT	CAWSVLGAGNTIYF
TRBV5-1	TRBD2	TRBJ2-7	-	TGCGCCAGCAGCTTGGGTAGCGGGGGGGCGAACTACGAGCAGTACTTC	CASSLGSGGANYEQYF
TRBV10-1	-	TRBJ2-5	few	TGCGCCAGCAGTGAGGGAGGCGCGGGGAGAGAGACCCAGTACTTC	CASSEGGAGRETQYF
TRBV7-9	TRBD1	TRBJ1-2	-	TGTGCCAGCACCAGGACAGGGGCCCCTATCTATGGCTACACCTTC	CASTRTGAPIYGYTF
TRBV2	TRBD1	TRBJ1-5	-	TGTGCCAGCAGGGAACAGGGGGCAGGAATCAATCAGCCCCAGCATTTT	CASREQGAGINQPQHF
TRBV20-1	-	TRBJ2-3	-	TGCAGTGCAATCGGGGGAGATACGCAGTATTTT	CSAIGGDTQYF
TRBV5-1	-	TRBJ1-4	-	TGCGCCAGCAGCCCGGCGGGTAGTAAAGATGGTGAAAAACTGTTTTTT	CASSPAGSKDGEKLFF
TRBV4-2	-	TRBJ1-2	-	TGTGCCAGCACAGAAGGCAGCCTCCTATTAGCTAACTATGGCTACACCTTC	CASTEGSLLLANYGYTF
TRBV4-1	TRBD1	TRBJ2-7	once	TGCGCCAGCAGCCAGTCCCCCACAGGGGGGACGTACGAGCAGTACTTC	CASSQSPTGGTYEQYF
TRBV7-6	TRBD2	TRBJ2-5	few	TGTGCCAGCAGCTTAGCTTGGAGCGGGGGGTTGGAGACCCAGTACTTC	CASSLAWSGGLETQYF
TRBV7-7	-	TRBJ2-5	-	TGTGCTAGCAGCTTAGCGGTCAGCGGGCTGGGCGAGACCCAGTACTTC	CASSLAVSGLGETQYF
TRBV29-1	-	TRBJ1-2	-	TGCAGCGCGGAGGCTGATTATGGCTACACCTTC	CSAEADYGYTF
TRBV6-5	-	TRBJ1-2	-	TGTGCCAGCAGCCTCGAGGGGGGCTATGGCTACACCTTC	CASSLEGGYGYTF
TRBV15	-	TRBJ1-5	-	TGTGCCACCAGCAGAGACAACACGTTACAGCATTTT	CATSRDNTLQHF
TRBV14	-	TRBJ1-3	-	TGTGCCAGCAGCCAAGAGGGAGCCTGGTCAAACACCATATATTTT	CASSQEGAWSNTIYF
TRBV7-2	TRBD2	TRBJ2-3	-	TGTGCCAGCAGCTTAACGTCTAGCGGCCGCGATACGCAGTATTTT	CASSLTSSGRDTQYF
TRBV20-1	-	TRBJ1-1	-	TGCAGTGCCAAGACTGGGGCTGAAGCTTTCTTT	CSAKTGAEAFF